The clone carrying this T cell receptor beta chain was observed a handful of times. This entry is derived from a study of cytomegalovirus exposure and HLA in healthy donors. Study-wide context: The early release's HLA-typed donors yielded approximately 85 million unique TCRs.

This CDR3 contains 11 residues. The V and J ends lost 5 bases and 10 bases, in that order; junction bases with no gene match: 3. Per the germline V gene, CDR1 is LNHDA and CDR2 is SQIVND (reference sequence). In the PCR, 60 Vbeta and 13 Jbeta primers were used. Using immunoSEQ multiplex PCR, the repertoire was profiled, and TCRdb retains in-frame clones only, with some absent. The profile shows tens of thousands of clones, around 82% of them singletons. The origin of this receptor is a man between 18 and 29 years old in good health and CMV-seropositive. The J gene is TRBJ1-1, the V gene TRBV19; TRBD1 matches at 8 bases. Sequencing input: PBMCs. CDR3 protein: CASSGQGGAFF. In nucleotides, the CDR3 is TGTGCCAGTAGTGGACAGGGAGGAGCTTTCTTT.